Each of the 23 T cell receptor beta chains below was sequenced from the same sample in a study of Graves' ophthalmopathy and Graves' hyperthyroidism. TCR beta CDR3 amplification used RNA transcripts. HTBI-primed RT-PCR formed the first round, and a multiplex PCR formed the second. In TCRdb, the multiplex PCR reads were re-called with MiXCR into one record per CDR3 protein. The sample lists 200,000 to 250,000 distinct CDR3 sequences, roughly 29% seen once, with over 7.5% in the top ten. The sample taken for sequencing was peripheral blood. The receptors shown here come from a man in his forties or fifties with Graves' ophthalmopathy.

At least ten counts were recorded for this clonotype. This chain connects TRBV5-8 to TRBJ1-2, with D possibly being TRBD1 (5 bases). V was cut by 4 bases and J by 5 bases, with 12 bases left in between. The CDR3 totals 13 residues. Germline V gene lookup returns CDR1 SGHTS and CDR2 YDEGEE. The CDR3 DNA is TGTGCCAGCAGCATTATCCAGGGTTATGGCTACACCTTC. Protein: CASSIIQGYGYTF.

This clonotype occurred many times. This rearrangement joins TRBV2 to TRBJ2-7; TRBD2 might be the D (6 bases). Trimming cost V 4 bases and J 4 bases, with 11 bases left between them. Germline CDR1 reads SNHLY; CDR2 reads FYNNEI. The CDR3 is 13 amino acids. CDR3 sequence (DNA): TGTGCCAGCAGTGTAGCGGCTCCTTACGAGCAGTACTTC. It encodes CASSVAAPYEQYF.

This clonotype was found many times. V and J are TRBV19 and TRBJ2-5; D may correspond to TRBD1 or TRBD2 (6 bases each). CDR1 LNHDA and CDR2 SQIVND come from the germline V gene (reference sequence). V lost 0 bases and J lost 0, with 32 bases in between. The CDR3 consists of 23 residues. The CDR3 nucleotides read TGTGCCAGTAGTATAGAGCGGGACAACTCCTGGCAGCTATTCTGGCCGTACCAAGAGACCCAGTACTTC. Its translation is CASSIERDNSWQLFWPYQETQYF.

This clonotype was counted many times. The DNA of the CDR3 is TGCAGTGCTAGACTTCCCTCGACCCCGACCGACGAGCAGTACTTC. It codes for CSARLPSTPTDEQYF. The chain is built from TRBV20-1 and TRBJ2-7; D gene unclear. CDR1 and CDR2 from the germline V gene are DFQATT and SNEGSKA (reference sequence). The ends were cut back, 2 bases at V and 5 bases at J, with 19 bases in the middle. This CDR3 comprises 15 residues.

V is TRBV4-1 and J is TRBJ2-7, with D tentatively TRBD1 (6 bases). Germline loops: CDR1 MGHRA, CDR2 YSYEKL. The CDR3 spans 14 residues. Trimming removed 2 bases from V and 9 bases from J, with 17 bases in between. CDR3 amino acids: CASSQTGSPGGQYF. In DNA, the CDR3 is TGCGCCAGCAGCCAAACAGGGTCTCCCGGCGGGCAGTACTTC.

CDR3 in amino acids: CASSFRRFDEQYF. DNA of the CDR3: TGTGCCAGCAGCTTCCGGCGGTTTGACGAGCAGTACTTC. J is TRBJ2-7 and V is TRBV7-8; D call uncertain. V lost 3 bases and J lost 5, with 11 bases in between. The length of the CDR3 is 13 residues. Germline V gives CDR1 SGHVS, CDR2 FQNEAQ.

This clonotype was picked up a small number of times. This chain links TRBV12-3 or TRBV12-4 with TRBJ1-1; D is unclear. The CDR3 has 13 amino acids. With 3 bases removed from V and 6 bases from J, the gap between germline ends came to 11 bases. The CDR3 DNA sequence: TGTGCCAGCAGTTTTAATAGGGTTGCTGAAGCTTTCTTT. Protein: CASSFNRVAEAFF.

This clonotype was seen many times. This sequence joins TRBV11-2 and TRBJ2-7, with D tentatively TRBD2 (6 bases). The germline CDR1 and CDR2 sequences are SGHAT and FQNNGV. Trimming pared 5 bases from V and 7 bases from J, leaving 18 bases between. CDR3 length: 14 residues. This CDR3 reads CASSPAGAGEEQYF. For the CDR3, the DNA is TGTGCCAGCAGCCCAGCGGGCGCCGGCGAGGAGCAGTACTTC.

This clonotype was seen at least ten times. The rearrangement uses TRBV5-4 and TRBJ2-5, with D possibly matching TRBD2 (6 bases). This CDR3 has 16 residues. Germline V gene data show CDR1 as SGHNT and CDR2 as YYREEE (reference sequence). Trimming removed 4 bases from V and 9 bases from J, with 25 bases in between. CDR3 coding DNA: TGTGCCAGCAGCCGTGACCCGGGACTCCAGCGGACGGCCCAGTACTTC. Its protein product is CASSRDPGLQRTAQYF.

The chain joins TRBV12-3 or TRBV12-4 to TRBJ2-5, with D perhaps matching TRBD2 (5 bases). Deletions cut 5 bases from V and 4 bases from J, with 20 bases between. The CDR3 length is 16 residues. CDR3 nucleotide sequence: TGTGCCAGCAGTCCGGGTCGGACTTTTGAGCGAGAGACCCAGTACTTC. As protein: CASSPGRTFERETQYF.

This clonotype was observed many times. The chain is built from TRBV7-2 and TRBJ2-3, with 7 bases identical to TRBD2. Per the germline V gene, CDR1 is SGHTA and CDR2 is FQGNSA. V was clipped by 2 bases and J by 2 bases; unmatched bases: 4. CDR3 length: 15 residues. The CDR3 DNA reads as TGTGCCAGCAGCTTACTGGCGGGGGACACAGATACGCAGTATTTT. It translates to CASSLLAGDTDTQYF.

In this sample, this clonotype turned up many times. The V gene is TRBV20-1, the J gene TRBJ1-5; TRBD1 matches 8 bases. Trimming at V came to 5 bases and at J to 1 base, leaving 4 bases not matched to a gene. The germline CDR1 and CDR2 sequences are DFQATT and SNEGSKA (reference sequence). The CDR3 length is 14 residues. The CDR3 spells CSARTGTSNQPQHF. CDR3 bases: TGCAGTGCTCGGACAGGGACCAGCAATCAGCCCCAGCATTTT.

This clonotype was observed at least ten times. The chain is built from TRBV7-3 and TRBJ1-6, with D maybe TRBD1 (6 bases). CDR3 length: 14 residues. Per the germline V gene, CDR1 is SGHTA and CDR2 is FQGTGA. Trimming stripped 3 bases from V and 7 bases from J, with 10 bases between. DNA for the CDR3: TGTGCCAGCAGCTTTGAAGGGGGGAATTCACCCCTCCACTTT. Its translation: CASSFEGGNSPLHF.

The rearrangement uses TRBV11-2 and TRBJ2-7; 7 bases are a match to TRBD1. The CDR3 sequence is 12 residues long. J lost 6 bases, V lost 8 bases, and 7 bases had no gene match. CDR1 is SGHAT and CDR2 is FQNNGV in the germline V gene. CDR3 coding DNA: TGTGCCAGCGGGGACAGCGCCTCCGAGCAGTACTTC. Its translation is CASGDSASEQYF.

This rearrangement joins TRBV7-2 to TRBJ2-5, with TRBD2 identical over 14 bases. The CDR3 spans 16 residues. The V gene's germline CDR1 is SGHTA and CDR2 FQGNSA. V shed 5 bases, J shed 7 bases, and the junction held 9 bases outside the gene matches. The CDR3 loop reads CASSPTSGRAPRTQYF. CDR3 nucleotides: TGTGCCAGCAGCCCGACTAGCGGGAGGGCCCCGCGGACCCAGTACTTC.

Ten or more counts support this clonotype. The CDR3 nucleotides read TGTGCCAGCTGGACAGGCGACAATATAGCCAATCAGCCCCAGCATTTT. Its translation is CASWTGDNIANQPQHF. This chain links TRBV19 with TRBJ1-5, with 7 bases lining up with TRBD1. The CDR3 covers 16 residues. After removal of 9 bases from V and 3 bases from J, the junction contained 14 bases not matched to a gene. Germline V CDR1 and CDR2: LNHDA, SQIVND (reference sequence).

The J gene is TRBJ1-2, the V gene TRBV6-1; the D gene is possibly TRBD1 (6 bases). The CDR3 runs 12 residues. The V end was cut by 7 bases, the J end by 2 bases, with 8 bases between. Germline values: CDR1 MNHNS, CDR2 SASEGT. For the CDR3, the DNA is TGTGCCAGCACCGGACAGAACTATGGCTACACCTTC. Protein sequence: CASTGQNYGYTF.

In this sample, this clonotype turned up many times. This chain connects TRBV28 to TRBJ2-7; 8 bases fit TRBD1. CDR3 length equals 14 residues. Trimming at V came to 2 bases and at J to 4 bases, leaving 4 bases not matched to a gene. CDR1 is MDHEN, CDR2 SYDVKM, per germline. The CDR3 sequence: CASSLRGTGYEQYF. The CDR3 nucleotides are TGTGCCAGCAGTTTAAGAGGGACAGGATACGAGCAGTACTTC.

The V and J genes are TRBV6-5 and TRBJ1-2, with D perhaps TRBD1 (5 bases). V was trimmed by 2 bases and J by 14 bases, leaving 18 bases between them. CDR3 size: 13 residues. Germline V gene data show CDR1 as MNHEY and CDR2 as SVGAGI. The CDR3 DNA sequence: TGTGCCAGCAGTTACCCGCGGTTAGGGGCAAGGACCTTC. This sequence encodes CASSYPRLGARTF.

The genes are TRBV2 and TRBJ2-7; 10 bases fit TRBD2. CDR1 is SNHLY, CDR2 FYNNEI, per germline. The CDR3 consists of 13 residues. The V segment lost 8 bases and the J segment 4 bases; nucleotides outside the gene matches: 5. Here the CDR3 DNA reads TGTGCCAGCCGGACTAGCGGAAATTACGAGCAGTACTTC. Protein product: CASRTSGNYEQYF.

This clonotype has only a few counts. The rearrangement joins TRBV2 to TRBJ2-7, with a tentative D call TRBD1 (5 bases). The CDR3 spans 14 residues. The V gene lost 3 bases and the J gene lost 6 bases, with 15 bases spanning the gap. Germline CDR1 is SNHLY and CDR2 is FYNNEI. CDR3 loop: CASSEDVGPIEQYF. The CDR3 DNA reads TGTGCCAGCAGTGAGGATGTGGGGCCGATCGAGCAGTACTTC.

This rearrangement joins TRBV7-8 to TRBJ2-7, with 7 bases fitting TRBD1. The V segment lost 4 bases and the J segment 2 bases; nucleotides outside the gene matches: 5. Germline CDR1 is SGHVS and CDR2 is FQNEAQ. The CDR3 has 14 residues. CDR3 DNA sequence: TGTGCCAGCAGCTCGCAGGGGGACCCCTACGAGCAGTACTTC. This translates into CASSSQGDPYEQYF. Full variable domain (rest looked up from reference TRBV7-8 and TRBJ2-7): GAGVSQSPRYKVAKRGQDVALRCDPISGHVSLFWYQQALGQGPEFLTYFQNEAQLDKSGLPSDRFFAERPEGSVSTLKIQRTQQEDSAVYLCASSSQGDPYEQYFGPGTRLTVT.

This sequence joins TRBV6-5 and TRBJ2-2; no reliable D call. CDR1 and CDR2 (germline): MNHEY, SVGAGI. This CDR3 comprises 12 residues. Trimming removed 3 bases from V and 12 bases from J, with 11 bases in between. CDR3 amino acids: CASSYNARQLFF. The DNA of the CDR3 is TGTGCCAGCAGTTATAACGCCCGTCAGCTGTTTTTT.